The 24 T cell receptor beta chains in this list originate from one sample, sequenced in a study of blood T cell repertoires in COVID-19. Repertoires were generated with immunoSEQ multiplex PCR, while TCRdb's copy carries only in-frame clones and drops some. The sample has over 55,000 clones, around 90% seen once; the top ten hold roughly a fifth. Input material: peripheral blood. The origin of the receptors is a woman older than 75 with COVID-19, enrolled during active disease.

As to this clone: Germline is not matched at one junction end, which may reflect a read error. This rearrangement joins TRBV5-1 to TRBJ2-6, with D perhaps TRBD1 (5 bases). CDR3 length equals 16 residues. Germline lookup yields CDR1 SGHRS and CDR2 YFSETQ. CDR3 in amino acids: CASTLVAGPGANVLTF. The CDR3 nucleotides read TGCGCCAGCACCTTGGTAGCAGGGCCCGGGGCCAACGTCCTGACTTTC.

This clone was picked up a small number of times. This chain connects TRBV7-2 to TRBJ2-1, with 8 bases fitting TRBD2. V lost 4 bases, J lost 6 bases, and 5 bases stayed unmatched. The germline CDR1 and CDR2 sequences are SGHTA and FQGNSA. The CDR3 has 14 residues. The CDR3 protein is CASSSSGGPNEQFF. Written as DNA, the CDR3 is TGTGCCAGCAGCTCCTCGGGGGGGCCCAATGAGCAGTTCTTC.

The chain has TRBV11-2 and TRBJ1-6; D is unresolved. Trimming left V 1 base short and J 6 bases short, with 10 bases between. The CDR3 has 15 amino acids. Per germline, CDR1 SGHAT and CDR2 FQNNGV. The CDR3 spells CASSLGQAFNSPLHF. CDR3 bases: TGTGCCAGCAGCTTAGGGCAGGCCTTTAATTCACCCCTCCACTTT.

The chain links TRBV2 to TRBJ1-2; 7 positions match TRBD1. V shed 6 bases and J 4 bases; nucleotides not matched to a gene: 2. There are 12 residues in the CDR3. Germline CDR1 SNHLY, CDR2 FYNNEI. The CDR3 region is CASRGTAYGYTF. CDR3 nucleotide sequence: TGTGCCAGCAGGGGGACAGCCTATGGCTACACCTTC.

V usage is TRBV27 and J usage is TRBJ1-1; D is unresolved. V gave up 5 bases and J gave up 0 bases, with 13 bases separating them. Per germline, CDR1 MNHEY and CDR2 SMNVEV (reference sequence). The CDR3 extends over 15 amino acids. CDR3 loop: CASSPPGILNTEAFF. The CDR3 coding sequence is TGTGCCAGCAGTCCTCCCGGGATATTGAACACTGAAGCTTTCTTT.

This rearrangement joins TRBV5-1 to TRBJ1-6, with TRBD1 matching over 12 bases. This CDR3 region has 18 residues. The V gene's germline CDR1 is SGHRS and CDR2 YFSETQ. V shed 2 bases, J shed 6 bases, and the junction held 9 bases outside the gene matches. The CDR3 loop reads CASSLAGTGGVSNSPLHF. The CDR3, as DNA: TGCGCCAGCAGCTTAGCCGGGACAGGGGGCGTGAGTAATTCACCCCTCCACTTT.

The gene calls are TRBV4-1 and TRBJ1-3, with TRBD1 matching 9 bases. Germline CDR1 MGHRA, CDR2 YSYEKL. CDR3 length: 17 residues. V lost 0 bases, J lost 11 bases, and 14 bases stayed unmatched. CDR3 DNA: TGCGCCAGCAGCCAAGATCCCCCGGGACAGGGAGCAGCATCCATATATTTT. Translation gives CASSQDPPGQGAASIYF.

The chain has TRBV18 and TRBJ1-5; 7 bases are a match to TRBD1. The CDR3 covers 14 residues. V shed 3 bases and J 7 bases; nucleotides not matched to a gene: 6. In germline, CDR1 is KGHSH, CDR2 LQKENI. The CDR3: CASSPDRARQPQHF. The DNA for the CDR3 is TGTGCCAGCTCACCTGACAGGGCCAGACAGCCCCAGCATTTT.

V usage is TRBV19 and J usage is TRBJ1-5; tentative D call: TRBD1 (6 bases). Germline V lookup: CDR1 LNHDA, CDR2 SQIVND (reference sequence). V dropped 5 bases and J dropped 7 bases, with 9 bases sitting between them. The CDR3 runs to 12 residues. This CDR3 reads CASSGRGQPQHF. For the CDR3, the DNA is TGTGCCAGTAGTGGTAGGGGGCAGCCCCAGCATTTT.

The V call is TRBV29-1, the J call TRBJ1-2; D is ambiguous. This CDR3 has 12 amino acids. From germline, CDR1 is SQVTM and CDR2 ANQGSEA. V dropped 7 bases and J dropped 8 bases, with 17 bases sitting between them. The CDR3 region is CSAPVLSGGYTF. The CDR3 region has the DNA TGCAGCGCCCCTGTACTTTCCGGGGGCTACACCTTC.

The CDR3 loop is CASRTGLSYGYTF. The CDR3 DNA reads TGTGCCAGCAGAACGGGGTTAAGCTATGGCTACACCTTC. The chain carries TRBV6-5 and TRBJ1-2; D gene ambiguous. This CDR3 contains 13 residues. Germline V CDR1 and CDR2: MNHEY, SVGAGI. The V gene lost 6 bases and the J gene lost 4 bases, with 12 bases spanning the gap.

The chain employs TRBV4-2 and TRBJ2-3, with D perhaps matching TRBD2 (5 bases). This CDR3 has 14 residues. V was shortened by 1 base and J by 4 bases, with 9 bases between the two germline ends. The germline V gene encodes CDR1 LGHNA and CDR2 YNFKEQ. CDR3 amino acids: CASSQASLADTQYF. The CDR3 coding sequence is TGTGCCAGCAGCCAAGCTAGCCTCGCAGATACGCAGTATTTT.

J is TRBJ2-2 and V is TRBV19; no clear D. This CDR3 is 16 amino acids long. Germline lookup yields CDR1 LNHDA and CDR2 SQIVND (reference sequence). Trimming took 5 bases from V and 0 from J, leaving 13 bases between them. The CDR3 loop reads CASSPRVPANTGELFF. CDR3 nucleotide sequence: TGTGCCAGTAGTCCTCGGGTGCCTGCGAACACCGGGGAGCTGTTTTTT.

In its sample, this clone was seen a few times. The chain links TRBV24-1 to TRBJ2-2, with 10 bases that match TRBD1. Trimming at V came to 9 bases and at J to 5 bases, leaving 2 bases not matched to a gene. This CDR3 spans 13 amino acids. CDR1 is KGHDR, CDR2 SFDVKD, per germline. The CDR3 bases are TGTGCCACCTCGGACAGGGGGACCGGGGAGCTGTTTTTT. Translating it yields CATSDRGTGELFF.

The rearrangement links TRBV5-6 to TRBJ2-2; a weak D match, TRBD2 (5 bases). The CDR3 covers 15 residues. The ends were cut back, 1 base at V and 5 bases at J, with 12 bases in the middle. Germline V gene data show CDR1 as SGHDT and CDR2 as YYEEEE. CDR3 nucleotide sequence: TGTGCCAGCAGCTTGATATCCGGGGAAACCGGGGAGCTGTTTTTT. It specifies CASSLISGETGELFF. Variable domain in full (rest from reference TRBV5-6 and TRBJ2-2): DAGVTQSPTHLIKTRGQQVTLRCSPKSGHDTVSWYQQALGQGPQFIFQYYEEEERQRGNFPDRFSGHQFPNYSSELNVNALLLGDSALYLCASSLISGETGELFFGEGSRLTVL.

The V call is TRBV20-1, the J call TRBJ1-2; tentative D call: TRBD1 (6 bases). Trimming took off 6 bases at V and 9 bases at J, with 14 bases between the two ends. Germline CDR1 and CDR2: DFQATT and SNEGSKA (reference sequence). The CDR3 is 11 residues long. For the CDR3, the DNA is TGCAGTGCGTACGACAGGCTTCGCTACACCTTC. This encodes CSAYDRLRYTF.

This clone was found once. The chain uses TRBV29-1 and TRBJ2-3; TRBD1 agrees at 11 bases. The CDR3 extends over 14 amino acids. V dropped 4 bases and J dropped 3; count of bases not matched to a gene: 3. Germline loops: CDR1 SQVTM, CDR2 ANQGSEA. As DNA, the CDR3 is TGCAGCGTTGTACGGGACAGGGGGACAGATACGCAGTATTTT. This sequence encodes CSVVRDRGTDTQYF.

The genes are TRBV3-1 (or the pseudogene TRBV3-2) and TRBJ2-5, with a possible D match to TRBD2 (6 bases). Germline V CDR1 and CDR2: LGHDT, YNNKEL (reference sequence). The CDR3 totals 16 residues. Trimming took off 0 bases at V and 1 base at J, with 12 bases between the two ends. DNA for the CDR3: TGTGCCAGCAGCCAAGATCTAGCGAGACCCCAAGAGACCCAGTACTTC. Translated: CASSQDLARPQETQYF.

The V call is TRBV6-5, the J call TRBJ1-2; weak D call: TRBD1 (5 bases). The germline gives CDR1 MNHEY, CDR2 SVGAGI. Trimming left V 2 bases short and J 2 bases short, with 12 bases between. The CDR3 totals 15 residues. The CDR3 reads CASSYTRVENYGYTF. The CDR3 nucleotides read TGTGCCAGCAGTTACACCAGGGTAGAGAACTATGGCTACACCTTC.

This chain uses TRBV5-1 with TRBJ2-7, with D perhaps TRBD1 (5 bases). V gave up 1 base and J gave up 6 bases, with 17 bases separating them. Germline values: CDR1 SGHRS, CDR2 YFSETQ. This CDR3 has 15 residues. CDR3 sequence (DNA): TGCGCCAGCAGCTTGCTGCAAGGGGCCAATTTCGAGCAGTACTTC. It translates to CASSLLQGANFEQYF.

The chain has TRBV3-1 (or the pseudogene TRBV3-2) and TRBJ2-6; D is perhaps TRBD1 (5 bases). With 4 bases removed from V and 1 base from J, the gap between germline ends came to 11 bases. Germline V gene lookup returns CDR1 LGHDT and CDR2 YNNKEL (reference sequence). This CDR3 contains 16 residues. The CDR3 coding sequence is TGTGCCAGCAGCCCAAAGACAGCGTCTGGGGCCAACGTCCTGACTTTC. Its protein product is CASSPKTASGANVLTF.

V usage is TRBV7-8 and J usage is TRBJ2-5; 7 bases agree with TRBD2. The junction had 17 bases not matched to a gene; V was cut back by 4 bases and J by 3 bases. Germline V lookup: CDR1 SGHVS, CDR2 FQNEAQ. This CDR3 contains 18 residues. CDR3: CASSYYTLRTRGKETQYF. The DNA for the CDR3 is TGTGCCAGCAGCTATTATACCCTCCGGACTAGGGGAAAAGAGACCCAGTACTTC.

The genes are TRBV18 and TRBJ2-3, with D tentatively TRBD1 (5 bases). Trimming left V 1 base short and J 9 bases short, with 17 bases between. This CDR3 has 15 residues. CDR1 and CDR2 (germline): KGHSH, LQKENI. The CDR3 coding sequence is TGTGCCAGCTCACCACGGGAAGGCCCAGGGTTAACGCAGTATTTT. This encodes CASSPREGPGLTQYF.

The rearrangement joins TRBV19 to TRBJ1-3; D is uncertain. This CDR3 region has 16 residues. Between the trimmed V and J ends, which lost 0 bases and 0 bases, there was a span of 9 bases. Germline V gene lookup returns CDR1 LNHDA and CDR2 SQIVND (reference sequence). The CDR3, as DNA: TGTGCCAGTAGTATAGAGCACAGTTCCTCTGGAAACACCATATATTTT. Protein sequence: CASSIEHSSSGNTIYF.